This TCR beta chain was observed in a study of blood T cell repertoires in COVID-19. The data were produced by immunoSEQ multiplex PCR, yet TCRdb's version contains in-frame clones alone and is incomplete. The sample lists 81,000 or so clones, approximately 85% occurring once. V lost 5 bases, J lost 8 bases, and 9 bases lay in between. The CDR3 loop spans 11 amino acids. Germline loops: CDR1 SEHNR, CDR2 FQNEAQ (reference sequence). This clone has a handful of counts. The sequencing input was peripheral blood. The TCR sequence derives from a man in his fifties with COVID-19, enrolled during active disease. V is TRBV7-9 and J is TRBJ1-1; D remains ambiguous. The CDR3 DNA reads TGTGCCAGCAGCCCACAAACAGAAGCTTTCTTT. This sequence encodes CASSPQTEAFF.